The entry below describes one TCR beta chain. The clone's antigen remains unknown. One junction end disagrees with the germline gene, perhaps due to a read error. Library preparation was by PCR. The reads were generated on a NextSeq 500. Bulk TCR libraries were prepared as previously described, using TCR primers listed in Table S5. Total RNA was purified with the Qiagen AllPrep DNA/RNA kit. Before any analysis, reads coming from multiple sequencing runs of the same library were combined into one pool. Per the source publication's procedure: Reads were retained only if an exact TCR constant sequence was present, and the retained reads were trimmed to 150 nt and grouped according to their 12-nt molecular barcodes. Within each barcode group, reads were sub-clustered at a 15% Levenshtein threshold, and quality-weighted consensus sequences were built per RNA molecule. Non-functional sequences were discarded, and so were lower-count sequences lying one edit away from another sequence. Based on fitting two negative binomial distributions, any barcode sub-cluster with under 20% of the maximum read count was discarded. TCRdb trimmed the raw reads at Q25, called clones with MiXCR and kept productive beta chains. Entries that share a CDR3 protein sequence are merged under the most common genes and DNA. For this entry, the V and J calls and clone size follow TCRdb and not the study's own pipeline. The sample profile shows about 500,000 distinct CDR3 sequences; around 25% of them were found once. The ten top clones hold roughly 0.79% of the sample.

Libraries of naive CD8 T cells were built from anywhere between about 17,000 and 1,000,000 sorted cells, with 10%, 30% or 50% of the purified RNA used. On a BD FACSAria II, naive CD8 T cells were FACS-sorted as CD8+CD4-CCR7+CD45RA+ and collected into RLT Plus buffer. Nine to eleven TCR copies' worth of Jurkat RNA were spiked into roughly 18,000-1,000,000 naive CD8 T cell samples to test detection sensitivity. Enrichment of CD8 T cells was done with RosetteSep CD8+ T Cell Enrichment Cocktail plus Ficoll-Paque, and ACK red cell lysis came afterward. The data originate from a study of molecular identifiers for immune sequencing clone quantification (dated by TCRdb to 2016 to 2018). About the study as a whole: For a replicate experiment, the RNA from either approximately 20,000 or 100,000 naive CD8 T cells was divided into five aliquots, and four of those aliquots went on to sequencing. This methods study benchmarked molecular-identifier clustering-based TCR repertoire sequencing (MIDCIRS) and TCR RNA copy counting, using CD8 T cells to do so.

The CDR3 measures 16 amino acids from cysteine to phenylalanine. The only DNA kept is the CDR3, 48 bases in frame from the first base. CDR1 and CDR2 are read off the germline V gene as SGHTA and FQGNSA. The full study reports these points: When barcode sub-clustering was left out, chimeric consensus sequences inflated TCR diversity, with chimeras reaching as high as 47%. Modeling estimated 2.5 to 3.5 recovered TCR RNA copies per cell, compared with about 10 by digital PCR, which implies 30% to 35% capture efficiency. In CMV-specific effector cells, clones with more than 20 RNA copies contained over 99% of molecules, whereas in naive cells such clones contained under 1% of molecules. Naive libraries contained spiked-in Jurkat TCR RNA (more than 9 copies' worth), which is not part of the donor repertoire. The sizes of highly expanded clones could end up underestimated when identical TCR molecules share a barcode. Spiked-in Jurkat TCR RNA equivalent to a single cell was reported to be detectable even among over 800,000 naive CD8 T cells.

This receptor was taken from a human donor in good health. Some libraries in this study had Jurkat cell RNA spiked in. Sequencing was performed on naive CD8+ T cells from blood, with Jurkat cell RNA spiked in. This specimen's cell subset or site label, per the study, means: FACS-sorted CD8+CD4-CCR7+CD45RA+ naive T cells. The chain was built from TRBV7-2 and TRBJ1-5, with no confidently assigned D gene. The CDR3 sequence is CASNLEWQGGNQPQHF. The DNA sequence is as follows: TGTGCCAGCAACTTAGAGTGGCAAGGTGGTAATCAGCCCCAGCATTTT.